The clone carrying this TCR beta chain has ten or more counts. This entry belongs to a study of response to subunit inactivated influenza vaccine. From the RT-PCR reads, TCRdb called clonotypes with MiXCR, one entry per CDR3 protein. Of some 200,000 distinct CDR3 sequences listed, about 12% are singletons. The CDR3 runs to 13 residues. The V end lost 5 bases, the J end lost 4 bases, and 12 bases lay between the germline ends. The sample was also reused in another study, on T cells expressing NK-cell markers. As reported in that work: TCR beta libraries carry UMIs added by 5'RACE template switching. The leading position in the CD3+CD56-NKG2C+ fraction of a few donors also went to these clonotypes.

Material: CD8+ T cells sorted from PBMCs, obtained about 11 days after vaccination. The clonotype originates from a man aged 50 to 60 who received an inactivated influenza vaccine. V and J are TRBV12-3 or TRBV12-4 and TRBJ2-7, with D perhaps matching TRBD1 or TRBD2 (5 bases each). The CDR3 protein is CASSPGALYEQYF. CDR3 DNA: TGTGCCAGCAGTCCCGGGGCTTTATACGAGCAGTACTTC.